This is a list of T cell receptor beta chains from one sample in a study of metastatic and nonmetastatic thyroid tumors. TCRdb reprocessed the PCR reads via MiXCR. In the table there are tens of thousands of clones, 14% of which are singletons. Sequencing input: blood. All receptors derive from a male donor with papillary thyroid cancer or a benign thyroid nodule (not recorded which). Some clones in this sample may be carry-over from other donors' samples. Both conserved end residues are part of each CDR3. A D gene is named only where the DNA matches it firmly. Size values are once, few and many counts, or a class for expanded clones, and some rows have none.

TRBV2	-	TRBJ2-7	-	CASSEGVRGYEQYF	TGTGCCAGCAGTGAGGGGGTCCGCGGCTACGAGCAGTACTTC
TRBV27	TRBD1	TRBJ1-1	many	CASRLLRTGENTEAFF	TGTGCCAGCAGATTACTTAGGACAGGCGAGAACACTGAAGCTTTCTTT
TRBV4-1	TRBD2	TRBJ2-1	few	CASSQGGGRSVGPYNEQFF	TGCGCCAGCAGCCAAGGAGGCGGGAGGTCGGTCGGGCCCTACAATGAGCAGTTCTTC
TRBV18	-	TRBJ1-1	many	CASSPGLEGTEAFF	TGTGCCAGCTCACCAGGGCTGGAGGGCACTGAAGCTTTCTTT
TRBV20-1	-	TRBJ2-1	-	CSARTGTGCLKFF	TGCAGTGCTAGGACCGGGACGGGGTGCTTGAAGTTCTTC
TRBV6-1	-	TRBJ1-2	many	CASSEVGSSVSYTF	TGTGCCAGCAGTGAAGTGGGGTCCAGCGTGAGCTACACCTTC
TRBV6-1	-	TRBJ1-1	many	CASSQDTRMGTEAFF	TGTGCCAGCAGCCAGGACACCCGCATGGGGACTGAAGCTTTCTTT
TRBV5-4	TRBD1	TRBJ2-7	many	CASSLETGVSYEQYF	TGTGCCAGCAGCTTGGAGACAGGGGTTTCCTACGAGCAGTACTTC
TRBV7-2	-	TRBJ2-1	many	CASSVRLVEEQFF	TGTGCCAGCAGCGTTCGACTAGTTGAGGAGCAGTTCTTC
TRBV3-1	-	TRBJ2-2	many	CASSQGGRFFAGELFF	TGTGCCAGCAGCCAGGGGGGGCGATTTTTCGCCGGGGAGCTGTTTTTT
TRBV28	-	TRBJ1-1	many	CASSLNPQAPNTEAFF	TGTGCCAGCAGTTTGAATCCGCAGGCGCCGAACACTGAAGCTTTCTTT
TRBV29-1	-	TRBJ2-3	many	CSVAAGIIGTDTQYF	TGCAGCGTTGCAGCAGGGATTATAGGCACAGATACGCAGTATTTT
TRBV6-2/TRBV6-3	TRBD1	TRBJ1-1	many	CASSYPRDRDMNTEAFF	TGTGCCAGCAGTTACCCCCGAGACAGGGATATGAACACTGAAGCTTTCTTT
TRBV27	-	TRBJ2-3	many	CASSLSGRGESGTDTQYF	TGTGCCAGCAGTTTAAGTGGGAGGGGGGAGTCCGGCACAGATACGCAGTATTTT
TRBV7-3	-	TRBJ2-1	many	CASSLEHSYNEQFF	TGTGCCAGCAGCTTGGAACACTCCTACAATGAGCAGTTCTTC
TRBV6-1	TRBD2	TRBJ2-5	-	CASSVPGGGQGTQYF	TGTGCCAGCAGTGTCCCCGGGGGGGGTCAAGGGACACAGTACTTC
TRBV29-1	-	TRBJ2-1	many	CSVEDPGRGSYNEQFF	TGCAGCGTTGAAGATCCAGGCAGGGGTTCCTACAATGAGCAGTTCTTC
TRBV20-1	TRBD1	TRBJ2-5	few	CSARTGVEAQEIQYF	TGCAGTGCTAGGACAGGGGTCGAGGCCCAAGAGATCCAGTACTTC
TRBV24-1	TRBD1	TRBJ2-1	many	CATSDGDRGVNEQFF	TGTGCCACCAGTGATGGGGACAGGGGTGTCAATGAGCAGTTCTTC
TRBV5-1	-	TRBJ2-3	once	CASSLTWGPTDTQYF	TGCGCCAGCAGCTTGACCTGGGGCCCCACAGATACGCAGTATTTT
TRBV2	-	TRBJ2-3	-	CASSEAQGKDTSTDTQYF	TGTGCCAGCAGTGAGGCGCAAGGGAAGGATACTAGCACAGATACGCAGTATTTT
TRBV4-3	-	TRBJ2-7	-	CASSQEGPLKAYEQYF	TGCGCCAGCAGCCAAGAGGGACCGCTAAAAGCCTACGAGCAGTACTTC
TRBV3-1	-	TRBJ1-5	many	CASSRGVGNQPQHF	TGTGCCAGCAGCAGGGGGGTGGGCAATCAGCCCCAGCATTTT
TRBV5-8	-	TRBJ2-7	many	CASSLRGLSSYEQYF	TGTGCCAGCAGCTTGAGAGGATTAAGCTCCTACGAGCAGTACTTC
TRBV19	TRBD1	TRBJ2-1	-	CASSMGTVAVDEHFF	TGTGCCAGTAGTATGGGGACAGTGGCAGTAGATGAGCATTTCTTC
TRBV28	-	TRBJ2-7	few	CASSFNYDQYF	TGTGCCAGCAGTTTCAATTACGATCAGTACTTC
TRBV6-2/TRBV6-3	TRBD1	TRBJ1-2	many	CASRRDRGVYGYTF	TGTGCCAGCAGACGGGACAGGGGGGTCTATGGCTACACCTTC
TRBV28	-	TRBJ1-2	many	CASRTEGGGPYGYTF	TGTGCCAGCAGAACGGAAGGAGGGGGGCCCTATGGCTACACCTTC
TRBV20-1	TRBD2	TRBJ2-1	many	CSAIPGTSEINEQFF	TGCAGTGCTATACCCGGGACTAGCGAAATCAATGAGCAGTTCTTC
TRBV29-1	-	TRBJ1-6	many	CSVELEANSPLHF	TGCAGCGTTGAATTGGAGGCTAATTCACCCCTCCACTTT
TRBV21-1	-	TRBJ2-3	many	CASSRARTSGRAGDTQYF	TGTGCCAGCAGCAGGGCTCGGACTAGCGGGAGGGCTGGAGATACGCAGTATTTT
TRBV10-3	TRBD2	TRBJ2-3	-	CAISESERDYTDTQYF	TGTGCCATCAGTGAGTCGGAGCGGGACTACACAGATACGCAGTATTTT
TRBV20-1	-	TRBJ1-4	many	CSASKGDGEKLFF	TGCAGTGCTAGTAAAGGGGATGGGGAAAAACTGTTTTTT
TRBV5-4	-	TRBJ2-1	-	CASSLGPSLSSSYNEQFF	TGTGCCAGCAGCTTGGGTCCCTCTTTGAGCAGCTCCTACAATGAGCAGTTCTTC
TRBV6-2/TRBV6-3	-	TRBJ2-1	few	CASGNRTIVLSSSYNEQFF	TGTGCCAGCGGGAACCGGACTATCGTGCTTTCCAGCTCCTACAATGAGCAGTTCTTC
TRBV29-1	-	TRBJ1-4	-	CSVRGGVGEKLFF	TGCAGCGTCCGGGGGGGGGTAGGAGAAAAACTGTTTTTT
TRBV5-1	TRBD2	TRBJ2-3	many	CASSSPTRGDVTQYF	TGCGCCAGCAGCTCCCCCACTCGGGGGGACGTTACGCAGTATTTT
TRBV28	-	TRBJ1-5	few	CASNTGTQNQPQHF	TGTGCCAGCAATACAGGGACACAAAATCAGCCCCAGCATTTT
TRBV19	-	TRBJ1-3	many	CASSIGGWHSGNTIYF	TGTGCCAGTAGTATCGGTGGCTGGCACTCTGGAAACACCATATATTTT
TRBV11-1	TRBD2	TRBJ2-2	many	CASSFFSGTNTGELFF	TGTGCCAGCAGCTTCTTTAGCGGGACGAACACCGGGGAGCTGTTTTTT